This T cell receptor beta chain was identified during a study of CD8 T cells in Susac syndrome. A quantity of about 0.5 to 1 ug RNA underwent reverse transcription using random hexamers. TCRdb re-analysed the immunoSEQ multiplex PCR reads in MiXCR, keeping a single row per CDR3 protein. The sample includes more than 150,000 distinct CDR3 sequences, roughly 95% seen only once; the top ten take approximately 0.12%. The CDR3 sequence is 15 residues long. V lost 0 bases, J lost 2 bases, and 3 bases stayed unmatched. Germline CDR1 MNHEY, CDR2 SVGAGI. What was sequenced was CD4+ T cells from PBMCs. This TCR was sampled from a human donor with Susac syndrome. The chain is built from TRBV6-5 and TRBJ2-5; TRBD1 aligns across 7 bases. The CDR3, as DNA: TGTGCCAGCAGTTACTCTGGGACAGCTCAAGAGACCCAGTACTTC. This translates into CASSYSGTAQETQYF.